A selection of T cell receptor beta chains follows, all from one sample in a study of T cells in Graves' hyperthyroidism and ophthalmopathy. TCRdb redid the calling of the multiplex PCR reads with MiXCR, one entry per CDR3 protein. Of over 650,000 distinct CDR3 sequences listed, around 15% are singletons. The material sequenced was blood. The receptor source for this set is a man younger than 35 with Graves' hyperthyroidism. Both conserved end residues are part of each CDR3. Fields, in order: J gene, V gene, clone size, D gene, CDR3 DNA, CDR3 protein. D genes are given only for firm matches. Clone size is shown for a subset of rows, as once, few, many or a class of expanded clone.

J: TRBJ2-7; V: TRBV29-1; size: NA; D: NA; DNA: TGCAGCGTTATTTCCACCACACTCTACGAGCAGTACTTC; CDR3: CSVISTTLYEQYF
J: TRBJ1-2; V: TRBV12-3/TRBV12-4; size: many; D: NA; DNA: TGTGCCAGCAGTCCACTGACGTACCTAGATGGCTACACCTTC; CDR3: CASSPLTYLDGYTF
J: TRBJ2-3; V: TRBV2; size: many; D: TRBD2; DNA: TGTGCCAGCTCTCGGGGGGTACTCGCAGATACGCAGTATTTT; CDR3: CASSRGVLADTQYF
J: TRBJ2-1; V: TRBV11-2; size: many; D: NA; DNA: TGTGCCAGCAGCCCGACCGATTCTGAGCAGTTCTTC; CDR3: CASSPTDSEQFF
J: TRBJ2-3; V: TRBV7-9; size: NA; D: NA; DNA: TGTGCCAGCAGCCAGAGACGAGGATTGGGGGTGGACACAGATACGCAGTATTTT; CDR3: CASSQRRGLGVDTDTQYF
J: TRBJ2-3; V: TRBV4-3; size: NA; D: NA; DNA: TGCGCCAGCAGCCAAGTGGGCCTTGGTGGGGAGGGCACAGATACGCAGTATTTT; CDR3: CASSQVGLGGEGTDTQYF
J: TRBJ2-7; V: TRBV2; size: many; D: TRBD1; DNA: TGTGCCAGCAGTGACAGGGGGCAGGAGGACGAGCAGTACTTC; CDR3: CASSDRGQEDEQYF
J: TRBJ2-1; V: TRBV15; size: many; D: NA; DNA: TGTGCCACCAGCAGAGATAGAAGCTCTGGGCATGAGCAGTTCTTC; CDR3: CATSRDRSSGHEQFF
J: TRBJ1-5; V: TRBV6-5; size: few; D: NA; DNA: TGTGCCAGCAGTTACTCGAGAGGGGGTAATCAGCCCCAGCATTTT; CDR3: CASSYSRGGNQPQHF
J: TRBJ2-2; V: TRBV6-1; size: few; D: TRBD2; DNA: TGTGCCAGCAGTGAGACTAGCGGGACGGGCCGGGAGCTGTTTTTT; CDR3: CASSETSGTGRELFF
J: TRBJ1-3; V: TRBV30; size: few; D: NA; DNA: TGTGCCTGGAGTGGGGACTCTCGAAGGGGAAACACCATATATTTT; CDR3: CAWSGDSRRGNTIYF
J: TRBJ1-1; V: TRBV4-3; size: NA; D: NA; DNA: TGCGCCAGCAGCCAAGAAGATTGGGCCACTGAAGCTTTCTTT; CDR3: CASSQEDWATEAFF
J: TRBJ1-1; V: TRBV6-5; size: NA; D: NA; DNA: TGTGCCAGCAGTTGTGGTCCCCCCACCACTGAAGCTTTCTTT; CDR3: CASSCGPPTTEAFF
J: TRBJ1-5; V: TRBV9; size: many; D: NA; DNA: TGTGCCAGCAGCGTAGGACCGTCTCCCTATCAGCCCCAGCATTTT; CDR3: CASSVGPSPYQPQHF
J: TRBJ2-5; V: TRBV18; size: many; D: NA; DNA: TGTGCCAGCTCACCACCGGGCCGAAGCGAGACCCAGTACTTC; CDR3: CASSPPGRSETQYF
J: TRBJ1-5; V: TRBV15; size: many; D: NA; DNA: TGTGCCACCAGCAGAGAAAGCGGGGGGGGTTATAGCAATCAGCCCCAGCATTTT; CDR3: CATSRESGGGYSNQPQHF
J: TRBJ1-3; V: TRBV7-8; size: few; D: NA; DNA: TGTGCCAGCAGCCCAGGGCTCTCTGGAAACACCATATATTTT; CDR3: CASSPGLSGNTIYF
J: TRBJ2-1; V: TRBV18; size: many; D: NA; DNA: TGTGCCAGCTCACCTTACAGAGGGCGGTACAATGAGCAGTTCTTC; CDR3: CASSPYRGRYNEQFF
J: TRBJ2-7; V: TRBV7-2; size: NA; D: NA; DNA: TGTGCCAGCAGCTTAGGCACCCGGCAAATGTTGGCCTACGAGCAGTACTTC; CDR3: CASSLGTRQMLAYEQYF
J: TRBJ2-3; V: TRBV20-1; size: many; D: NA; DNA: TGCAGTGCCACGTGGGATACGCAGTATTTT; CDR3: CSATWDTQYF